This T cell receptor beta chain stems from a study of blood T cell repertoires in COVID-19. Germline CDR1 reads SGHAT; CDR2 reads FQNNGV. The CDR3 length is 14 residues. V lost 2 bases, J lost 4 bases, and 11 bases lay in between. The protocol was immunoSEQ multiplex PCR, while the TCRdb copy is restricted to in-frame clones and leaves out a portion. The sample lists more than 300,000 clones; around 90% were seen once. The chain carries TRBV11-2 and TRBJ1-1, with D possibly matching TRBD1 (5 bases). Sequenced: PBMCs or T cells enriched from blood (not recorded which). This TCR derives from a woman in her twenties or thirties who had recovered from COVID-19. CDR3 amino acids: CASSLIREGTEAFF. The CDR3 DNA sequence: TGTGCCAGCAGCTTAATCAGGGAAGGCACTGAAGCTTTCTTT.